This record concerns one T cell receptor (beta chain) sequence. This CDR3 spans 14 amino acids. The germline V gene encodes CDR1 SGHRS and CDR2 YFSETQ. V lost 0 bases to trimming and J lost 5 bases, with 11 bases between them. The sample belongs to a study of patients and donors after allogeneic stem cell transplantation. TCRdb passed the RT-PCR reads through MiXCR, listing each CDR3 protein once. The sample has approximately 90,000 distinct CDR3 sequences, 5% seen once; the top ten hold 2.6%. V usage is TRBV5-1 and J usage is TRBJ1-1; D remains unclear. This TCR derives from a human donor who was either an allogeneic HSCT recipient or a stem cell or donor lymphocyte infusion donor (not recorded which). It is not recorded whose cells these are; they may come from a transplant donor. The specimen sequenced was blood, either unsorted or a sorted T cell fraction (not recorded which). CDR3: CASSLDNVGTEAFF. The CDR3 nucleotides read TGCGCCAGCAGCTTGGATAACGTTGGGACTGAAGCTTTCTTT. Full variable domain (rest looked up from reference TRBV5-1 and TRBJ1-1): KAGVTQTPRYLIKTRGQQVTLSCSPISGHRSVSWYQQTPGQGLQFLFEYFSETQRNKGNFPGRFSGRQFSNSRSEMNVSTLELGDSALYLCASSLDNVGTEAFFGQGTRLTVV.